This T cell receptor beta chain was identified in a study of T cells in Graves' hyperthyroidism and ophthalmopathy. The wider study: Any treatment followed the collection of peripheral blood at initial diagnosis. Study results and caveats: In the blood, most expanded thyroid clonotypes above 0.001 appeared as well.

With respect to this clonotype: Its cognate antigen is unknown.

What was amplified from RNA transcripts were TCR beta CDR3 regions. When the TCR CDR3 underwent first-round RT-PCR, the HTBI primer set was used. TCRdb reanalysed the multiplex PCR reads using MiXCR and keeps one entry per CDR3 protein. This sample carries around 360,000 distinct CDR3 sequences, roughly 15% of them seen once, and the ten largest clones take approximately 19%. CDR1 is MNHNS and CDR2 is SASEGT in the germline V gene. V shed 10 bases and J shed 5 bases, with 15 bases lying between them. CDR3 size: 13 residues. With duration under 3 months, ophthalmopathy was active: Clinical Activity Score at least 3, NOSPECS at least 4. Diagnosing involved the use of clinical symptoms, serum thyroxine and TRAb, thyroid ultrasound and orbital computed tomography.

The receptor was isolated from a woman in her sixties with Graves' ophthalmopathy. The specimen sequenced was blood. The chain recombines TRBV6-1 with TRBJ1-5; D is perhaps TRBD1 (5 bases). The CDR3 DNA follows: TGTGCCACCATGACAGAAGGGGATCAGCCCCAGCATTTT. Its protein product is CATMTEGDQPQHF.